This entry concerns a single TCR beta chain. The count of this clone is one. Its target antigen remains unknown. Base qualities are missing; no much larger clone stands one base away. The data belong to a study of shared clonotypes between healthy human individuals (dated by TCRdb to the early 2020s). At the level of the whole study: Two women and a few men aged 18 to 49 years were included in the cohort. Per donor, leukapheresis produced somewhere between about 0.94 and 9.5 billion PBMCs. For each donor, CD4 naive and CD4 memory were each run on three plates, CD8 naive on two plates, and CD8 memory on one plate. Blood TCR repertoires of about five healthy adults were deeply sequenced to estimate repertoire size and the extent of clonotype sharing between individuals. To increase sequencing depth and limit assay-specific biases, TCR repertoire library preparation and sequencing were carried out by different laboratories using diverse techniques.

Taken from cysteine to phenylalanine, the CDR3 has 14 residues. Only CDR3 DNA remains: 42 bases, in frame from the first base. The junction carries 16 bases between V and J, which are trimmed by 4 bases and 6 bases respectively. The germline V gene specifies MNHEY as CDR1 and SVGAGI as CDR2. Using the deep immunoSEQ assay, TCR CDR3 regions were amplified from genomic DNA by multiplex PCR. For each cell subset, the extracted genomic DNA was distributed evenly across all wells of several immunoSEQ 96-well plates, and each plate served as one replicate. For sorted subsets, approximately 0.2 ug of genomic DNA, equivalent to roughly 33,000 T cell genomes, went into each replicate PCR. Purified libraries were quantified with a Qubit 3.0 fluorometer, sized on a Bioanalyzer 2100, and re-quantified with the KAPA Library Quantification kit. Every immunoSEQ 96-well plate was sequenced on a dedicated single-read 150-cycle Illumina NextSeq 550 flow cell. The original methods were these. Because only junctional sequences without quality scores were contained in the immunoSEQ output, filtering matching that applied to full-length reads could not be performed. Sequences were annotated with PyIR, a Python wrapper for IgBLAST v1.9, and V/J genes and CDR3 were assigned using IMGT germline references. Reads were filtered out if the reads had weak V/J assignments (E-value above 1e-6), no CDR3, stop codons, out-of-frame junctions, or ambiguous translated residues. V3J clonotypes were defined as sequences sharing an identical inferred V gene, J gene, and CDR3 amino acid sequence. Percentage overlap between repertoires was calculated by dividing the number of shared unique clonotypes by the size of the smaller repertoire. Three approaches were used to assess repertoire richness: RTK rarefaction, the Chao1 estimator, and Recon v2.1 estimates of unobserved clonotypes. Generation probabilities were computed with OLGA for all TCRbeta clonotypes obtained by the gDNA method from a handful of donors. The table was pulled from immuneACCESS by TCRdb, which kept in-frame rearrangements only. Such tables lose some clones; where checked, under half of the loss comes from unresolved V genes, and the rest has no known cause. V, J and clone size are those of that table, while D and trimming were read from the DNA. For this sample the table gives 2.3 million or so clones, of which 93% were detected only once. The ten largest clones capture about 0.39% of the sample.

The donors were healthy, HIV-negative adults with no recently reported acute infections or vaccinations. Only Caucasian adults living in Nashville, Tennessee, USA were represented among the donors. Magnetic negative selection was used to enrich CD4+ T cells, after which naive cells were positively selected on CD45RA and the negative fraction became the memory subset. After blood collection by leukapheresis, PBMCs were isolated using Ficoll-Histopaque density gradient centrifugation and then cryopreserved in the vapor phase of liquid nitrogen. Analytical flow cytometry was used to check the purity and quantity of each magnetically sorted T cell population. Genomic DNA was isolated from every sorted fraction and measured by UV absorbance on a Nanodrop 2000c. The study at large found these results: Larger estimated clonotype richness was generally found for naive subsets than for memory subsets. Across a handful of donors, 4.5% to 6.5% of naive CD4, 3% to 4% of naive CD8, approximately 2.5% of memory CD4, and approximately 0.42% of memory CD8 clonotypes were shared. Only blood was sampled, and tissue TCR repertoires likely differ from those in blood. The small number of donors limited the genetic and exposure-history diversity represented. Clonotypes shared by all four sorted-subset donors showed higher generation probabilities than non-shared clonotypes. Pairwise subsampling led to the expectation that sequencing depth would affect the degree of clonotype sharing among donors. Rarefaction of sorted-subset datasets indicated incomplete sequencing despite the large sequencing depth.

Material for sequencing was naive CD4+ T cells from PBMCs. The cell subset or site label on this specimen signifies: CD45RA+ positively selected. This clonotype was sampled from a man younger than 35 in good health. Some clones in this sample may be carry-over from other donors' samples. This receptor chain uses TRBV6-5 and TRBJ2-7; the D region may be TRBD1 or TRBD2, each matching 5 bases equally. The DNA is TGTGCCAGCAGTTTAACCGGGACCCAGTTCGAGCAGTACTTC. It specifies CASSLTGTQFEQYF.